This is a list of T cell receptor beta chains from one sample in a study of cytomegalovirus exposure and HLA in healthy donors. The protocol was immunoSEQ multiplex PCR, while the TCRdb copy is restricted to in-frame clones and leaves out a portion. The repertoire holds about 170,000 clones, with roughly 76% as singletons. The sample was PBMCs. Receptors were obtained from a male donor in good health and CMV-seronegative. The CDR3 runs from the conserved cysteine through the conserved F or W. Each record gives: V gene, J gene, D gene, clone size, CDR3 protein, CDR3 DNA. D genes are given only for firm matches. A clone size is listed for some rows: how often the clone was seen (once, few, many), or a class if it is expanded.

TRBV18	TRBJ1-5	.	.	CASSPREGLSNQPQHF	TGTGCCAGCTCACCGCGAGAGGGCTTAAGCAATCAGCCCCAGCATTTT
TRBV7-2	TRBJ2-1	TRBD2	.	CASSGTSGGNYNEQFF	TGTGCCAGCAGCGGGACTAGCGGGGGCAATTACAATGAGCAGTTCTTC
TRBV7-9	TRBJ1-1	.	.	CSSSPTTHEKNTEAFF	TGTTCCAGCAGCCCTACTACACACGAAAAGAACACTGAAGCTTTCTTT
TRBV6-5	TRBJ2-3	TRBD2	.	CASSSTSVFEDTQYF	TGTGCCAGCAGTTCCACTAGCGTCTTTGAAGATACGCAGTATTTT
TRBV13	TRBJ1-6	TRBD1	.	CASSGATGGGSPLHF	TGTGCCAGCAGCGGCGCGACAGGGGGTGGGTCACCCCTCCACTTT
TRBV7-9	TRBJ2-2	.	.	CASSLVGAGELFF	TGTGCCAGCAGCTTAGTAGGGGCCGGGGAGCTGTTTTTT
TRBV12-5	TRBJ2-2	.	.	CASGLSVQSTNTGELFF	TGTGCTAGTGGTTTGTCTGTACAGTCCACGAACACCGGGGAGCTGTTTTTT
TRBV6-6	TRBJ1-1	TRBD1	once	CASRHKTGGGEAFF	TGTGCCAGCAGGCACAAGACAGGGGGAGGCGAAGCTTTCTTT
TRBV18	TRBJ2-2	.	.	CASSPPFSRADGELFF	TGTGCCAGCTCACCACCGTTTAGCAGGGCGGACGGGGAGCTGTTTTTT
TRBV11-2	TRBJ1-2	.	once	CASSLDLVDYGYTF	TGTGCCAGCAGCTTAGATCTGGTAGACTATGGCTACACCTTC
TRBV6-5	TRBJ1-2	.	.	CASRQDTSNYGYTF	TGTGCCAGCAGACAAGACACGTCTAACTATGGCTACACCTTC
TRBV30	TRBJ1-2	.	.	CAWSVGRNYGYTF	TGTGCCTGGAGTGTGGGGCGAAACTATGGCTACACCTTC
TRBV7-9	TRBJ1-2	.	.	CASSSRNLDGYTF	TGTGCCAGCAGCTCCCGAAACTTGGATGGCTACACCTTC
TRBV13	TRBJ2-5	.	.	CASSLASFWETQYF	TGTGCCAGCAGCTTAGCGAGTTTCTGGGAGACCCAGTACTTC
TRBV7-9	TRBJ2-3	.	.	CASGSGVFTDTQYF	TGTGCCAGCGGGTCGGGGGTTTTCACAGATACGCAGTATTTT
TRBV19	TRBJ2-7	TRBD2	.	CASSPAAGLSYEQYF	TGTGCCAGTAGTCCGGCAGCGGGGCTCTCCTACGAGCAGTACTTC
TRBV2	TRBJ1-1	TRBD1	.	CASSPGTGGEMTEAFF	TGTGCCAGCAGTCCCGGGACAGGGGGCGAGATGACTGAAGCTTTCTTT
TRBV6-5	TRBJ2-1	TRBD1	.	CASSGTGPPYQQFF	TGTGCCAGCAGTGGGACAGGGCCCCCTTATCAGCAGTTCTTC
TRBV7-8	TRBJ2-1	.	.	CASSLAEGGHNEQFF	TGTGCCAGCAGCTTAGCGGAGGGGGGGCACAATGAGCAGTTCTTC
TRBV5-5	TRBJ1-6	TRBD1	.	CASSLGQGKSPLHF	TGTGCCAGCAGCTTGGGACAGGGAAAATCACCCCTCCACTTT
TRBV5-1	TRBJ1-1	.	.	CASSKSDRDTEAFF	TGCGCCAGCAGCAAAAGTGACAGAGACACTGAAGCTTTCTTT
TRBV6-5	TRBJ2-7	TRBD1	once	CASSYSWTGTYEQYF	TGTGCCAGCAGTTACTCGTGGACAGGGACCTACGAGCAGTACTTC